This TCR beta chain is from a study of blood T cells in healthy people across ages. Then a second PCR, running roughly 6 to 11 cycles, was carried out with a sample-barcoded 5' primer and a J-beta primer mix. A template-switch adaptor containing 12 random nucleotides labeled each cDNA molecule. TCRdb independently ran MiXCR on the 5' RACE reads; one entry per CDR3 protein. This table has about 1.6 million distinct CDR3 sequences, about 35% appearing once. Germline V gene data show CDR1 as SNHLY and CDR2 as FYNNEI. The V and J ends lost 5 bases and 1 base, in that order; junction bases with no gene match: 7. This CDR3 has 15 residues. The table lists this clonotype with a count of one.

The receptor's source is a woman in her twenties or thirties in good health. The sequencing sample was made of blood. V usage is TRBV2 and J usage is TRBJ1-1, with 7 positions matching TRBD1. CDR3 bases: TGTGCCAGCAGTTACTCCGGGACAGCGAACACTGAAGCTTTCTTT. The encoded protein is CASSYSGTANTEAFF.